This T cell receptor (beta chain) is drawn from a study of cytomegalovirus exposure and HLA in healthy donors. Turning to this clone: Its antigen is not known.

The PCR ran on 60 Vbeta and 13 Jbeta primers. TCRdb's copy holds only in-frame clones and misses some; the assay was immunoSEQ multiplex PCR. This specimen shows tens of thousands of clones; the ten leading clones hold around 1.6%. Overall study findings and caveats: A few CMV-associated chains were confirmed in vitro to be specific for CMV antigens.

From germline, CDR1 is SGHNT and CDR2 YYREEE (reference sequence). V lost 0 bases to trimming and J lost 5 bases; unmatched junction nucleotides: 4. CDR3 length: 15 amino acids. The receptor was isolated from a woman aged 55-70 years in good health and CMV-seronegative. The chain joins TRBV5-4 to TRBJ2-7; 11 bases are shared with TRBD1. Sequencing was performed on PBMCs. CDR3 sequence: CASSLGGQGADEQYF. In DNA form, the CDR3 reads TGTGCCAGCAGCTTGGGCGGACAGGGGGCCGACGAGCAGTACTTC.